A selection of T cell receptor beta chains follows, all from one sample in a study of OX40 agonist ivuxolimab in advanced cancers. TCRdb's table, derived via immunoSEQ multiplex PCR, lists solely in-frame clones and lacks some. The sample contains around 15,000 clones, around four fifths of which appear only once. The specimen comprised CD4+ or CD8+ T cells sorted from blood, sampled in a trial of the OX40 agonist ivuxolimab. Receptors were obtained from an adult with an advanced solid tumor such as melanoma, head and neck, liver or kidney cancer. The CDR3 runs from the conserved cysteine through the conserved F or W. Fields, in order: J gene, V gene, D gene, clone size, CDR3 protein, CDR3 DNA. D genes are given only for firm matches. For some rows the clone size is stated as once, few or many, or as a class when expanded; others skip it.

j_call: TRBJ2-5
v_call: TRBV18
d_call: TRBD1
clone_size: NA
cdr3_aa: CASSPGTGVLETQYF
cdr3_nt: TGTGCCAGCTCACCAGGGACAGGAGTTTTGGAGACCCAGTACTTC

j_call: TRBJ1-5
v_call: TRBV4-3
d_call: TRBD1
clone_size: NA
cdr3_aa: CASSQDGTGNQPQHF
cdr3_nt: TGCGCCAGCAGCCAAGACGGGACAGGTAATCAGCCCCAGCATTTT

j_call: TRBJ2-7
v_call: TRBV5-5
d_call: NA
clone_size: NA
cdr3_aa: CASSLGYEQYF
cdr3_nt: TGTGCCAGCAGCTTGGGGTACGAGCAGTACTTC

j_call: TRBJ2-7
v_call: TRBV28
d_call: NA
clone_size: medium-sized
cdr3_aa: CASSLGGPLYEQYF
cdr3_nt: TGTGCCAGCAGTTTAGGGGGACCCCTCTACGAGCAGTACTTC

j_call: TRBJ2-7
v_call: TRBV7-2
d_call: NA
clone_size: NA
cdr3_aa: CASSSDGYEQYF
cdr3_nt: TGTGCCAGCAGCTCCGACGGCTACGAGCAGTACTTC

j_call: TRBJ2-2
v_call: TRBV27
d_call: TRBD2
clone_size: NA
cdr3_aa: CASSLSAGASTGELFF
cdr3_nt: TGTGCCAGCAGTTTATCTGCGGGAGCCAGCACCGGGGAGCTGTTTTTT

j_call: TRBJ1-1
v_call: TRBV5-4
d_call: NA
clone_size: NA
cdr3_aa: CASSLGTEAFF
cdr3_nt: TGTGCCAGCAGCTTGGGGACTGAAGCTTTCTTT

j_call: TRBJ2-7
v_call: TRBV21-1
d_call: NA
clone_size: NA
cdr3_aa: CASPRAPGQGMSEQYF
cdr3_nt: TGTGCCAGCCCCAGAGCTCCGGGACAGGGAATGTCCGAGCAGTACTTC

j_call: TRBJ2-7
v_call: TRBV4-2
d_call: TRBD2
clone_size: NA
cdr3_aa: CASSQEFLAGPNEQYF
cdr3_nt: TGTGCCAGCAGCCAAGAATTCCTAGCGGGTCCTAACGAGCAGTACTTC

j_call: TRBJ2-7
v_call: TRBV7-6
d_call: NA
clone_size: NA
cdr3_aa: CASSLEPRDISYEQYF
cdr3_nt: TGTGCCAGCAGCTTAGAGCCCCGGGACATCTCCTACGAGCAGTACTTC

j_call: TRBJ2-3
v_call: TRBV11-2
d_call: TRBD2
clone_size: NA
cdr3_aa: CASSARLAGDTQYF
cdr3_nt: TGTGCCAGCAGCGCTCGACTAGCGGGAGATACGCAGTATTTT

j_call: TRBJ2-7
v_call: TRBV18
d_call: NA
clone_size: NA
cdr3_aa: CASSPGTPSYEQYF
cdr3_nt: TGTGCCAGCTCACCGGGTACTCCTTCCTACGAGCAGTACTTC

j_call: TRBJ1-6
v_call: TRBV4-3
d_call: TRBD1
clone_size: NA
cdr3_aa: CASSQEVGQGDLHF
cdr3_nt: TGCGCCAGCAGCCAAGAGGTGGGACAGGGTGACCTCCACTTT

j_call: TRBJ2-7
v_call: TRBV20-1
d_call: NA
clone_size: NA
cdr3_aa: CSARVSYEQYF
cdr3_nt: TGCAGTGCCAGAGTCTCCTACGAGCAGTACTTC

j_call: TRBJ1-5
v_call: TRBV5-6
d_call: NA
clone_size: once
cdr3_aa: CASSLGAGPQHF
cdr3_nt: TGTGCCAGCAGCTTGGGCGCTGGGCCCCAGCATTTT

j_call: TRBJ1-2
v_call: TRBV27
d_call: TRBD1
clone_size: once
cdr3_aa: CASSFSGGTDYGYTF
cdr3_nt: TGTGCCAGCAGTTTCTCAGGGGGGACAGACTATGGCTACACCTTC

j_call: TRBJ2-2
v_call: TRBV27
d_call: TRBD2
clone_size: NA
cdr3_aa: CASSRRLAGEDTGELFF
cdr3_nt: TGTGCCAGCAGTAGAAGACTAGCGGGAGAAGACACCGGGGAGCTGTTTTTT

j_call: TRBJ2-1
v_call: TRBV9
d_call: NA
clone_size: once
cdr3_aa: CASSVGDGSYNEQFF
cdr3_nt: TGTGCCAGCAGCGTAGGGGACGGCTCCTACAATGAGCAGTTCTTC

j_call: TRBJ2-4
v_call: TRBV30
d_call: NA
clone_size: NA
cdr3_aa: CAWSVFGRPGNIQYF
cdr3_nt: TGTGCCTGGAGTGTATTCGGTCGTCCAGGCAACATTCAGTACTTC

j_call: TRBJ2-1
v_call: TRBV7-8
d_call: NA
clone_size: NA
cdr3_aa: CASSLGRGPSSYNEQFF
cdr3_nt: TGTGCCAGCAGCTTAGGACGGGGCCCCAGCTCCTACAATGAGCAGTTCTTC

j_call: TRBJ1-1
v_call: TRBV4-2
d_call: NA
clone_size: NA
cdr3_aa: CASTSGTLNTEAFF
cdr3_nt: TGTGCCAGCACCTCCGGGACATTGAACACTGAAGCTTTCTTT

j_call: TRBJ2-5
v_call: TRBV5-1
d_call: NA
clone_size: NA
cdr3_aa: CASSLGGLPRETQYF
cdr3_nt: TGCGCCAGCAGCTTGGGGGGCCTTCCAAGAGAGACCCAGTACTTC

j_call: TRBJ2-4
v_call: TRBV2
d_call: TRBD2
clone_size: NA
cdr3_aa: CASTLKYGSGDKNIQYF
cdr3_nt: TGTGCCAGCACTTTGAAGTACGGGAGCGGGGACAAAAACATTCAGTACTTC

j_call: TRBJ1-1
v_call: TRBV30
d_call: NA
clone_size: NA
cdr3_aa: CAWSVGGGAVAFF
cdr3_nt: TGTGCCTGGAGTGTGGGGGGGGGCGCGGTAGCTTTCTTT

j_call: TRBJ2-3
v_call: TRBV27
d_call: TRBD2
clone_size: NA
cdr3_aa: CASSSPRGSRGRDTQYF
cdr3_nt: TGTGCCAGCAGTTCCCCTCGCGGGAGTCGCGGGAGGGATACGCAGTATTTT

j_call: TRBJ1-5
v_call: TRBV6-6
d_call: TRBD1
clone_size: NA
cdr3_aa: CASSLTGFHSNQPQHF
cdr3_nt: TGTGCCAGCAGTTTGACAGGGTTCCATAGCAATCAGCCCCAGCATTTT

j_call: TRBJ2-7
v_call: TRBV13
d_call: TRBD2
clone_size: few
cdr3_aa: CASSFTVGLAGYEQYF
cdr3_nt: TGTGCCAGCAGTTTCACTGTCGGACTAGCGGGGTACGAGCAGTACTTC

j_call: TRBJ1-4
v_call: TRBV7-6
d_call: TRBD1
clone_size: NA
cdr3_aa: CASSLEQGANEKLFF
cdr3_nt: TGTGCCAGCAGCTTAGAACAGGGGGCGAATGAAAAACTGTTTTTT

j_call: TRBJ2-3
v_call: TRBV7-6
d_call: TRBD1
clone_size: NA
cdr3_aa: CASSTRTGGSIDTQYF
cdr3_nt: TGTGCCAGCAGCACACGGACAGGGGGGTCAATAGATACGCAGTATTTT

j_call: TRBJ1-2
v_call: TRBV7-2
d_call: NA
clone_size: NA
cdr3_aa: CASSQQRTANYGYTF
cdr3_nt: TGCGCCAGCAGCCAACAACGGACAGCGAATTATGGCTACACCTTC

j_call: TRBJ1-1
v_call: TRBV2
d_call: TRBD1
clone_size: NA
cdr3_aa: CASSARTGRDEAFF
cdr3_nt: TGTGCCAGCAGCGCCCGGACAGGAAGGGATGAAGCTTTCTTT

j_call: TRBJ2-5
v_call: TRBV7-3
d_call: NA
clone_size: NA
cdr3_aa: CASSLNRAGQETQYF
cdr3_nt: TGTGCCAGCAGCTTAAACCGGGCGGGGCAAGAGACCCAGTACTTC

j_call: TRBJ1-1
v_call: TRBV5-6
d_call: TRBD1
clone_size: NA
cdr3_aa: CASSLGQGGTEAFF
cdr3_nt: TGTGCCAGCAGCTTGGGACAGGGGGGCACTGAAGCTTTCTTT

j_call: TRBJ1-5
v_call: TRBV7-6
d_call: NA
clone_size: NA
cdr3_aa: CASSLGGGNQPQHF
cdr3_nt: TGTGCCAGCAGCTTAGGCGGGGGTAATCAGCCCCAGCATTTT

j_call: TRBJ2-1
v_call: TRBV6-5
d_call: TRBD1
clone_size: NA
cdr3_aa: CASSIGQGFRNEQFF
cdr3_nt: TGTGCCAGCAGCATTGGACAGGGGTTTCGAAATGAGCAGTTCTTC

j_call: TRBJ1-2
v_call: TRBV30
d_call: TRBD1
clone_size: NA
cdr3_aa: CAWSPGQRTLSYGYTF
cdr3_nt: TGTGCCTGGAGTCCGGGACAGCGAACTTTGAGCTATGGCTACACCTTC

j_call: TRBJ2-1
v_call: TRBV2
d_call: TRBD2
clone_size: NA
cdr3_aa: CASLAGDYNEQFF
cdr3_nt: TGTGCCAGTCTAGCGGGGGACTACAATGAGCAGTTCTTC

j_call: TRBJ2-5
v_call: TRBV28
d_call: NA
clone_size: NA
cdr3_aa: CASSFPLRGSQETQYF
cdr3_nt: TGTGCCAGCAGTTTCCCCCTTCGAGGCAGCCAGGAGACCCAGTACTTC

j_call: TRBJ2-1
v_call: TRBV7-3
d_call: NA
clone_size: once
cdr3_aa: CASSLSGAYNEQFF
cdr3_nt: TGTGCCAGCAGCTTAAGCGGGGCGTACAATGAGCAGTTCTTC